The sequence of this T cell receptor (beta chain) was determined in a study of T cells in Graves' hyperthyroidism and ophthalmopathy. About this clonotype: The junction shows a germline mismatch at one end, possibly a read error.

It was uncontrolled infection, other autoimmune disease, pregnancy or lactation that excluded patients. TCR beta CDR3 sequences were amplified from RNA transcripts. A set of HTBI primers served as the primers for a first-round RT-PCR of the TCR CDR3. TCRdb fed the multiplex PCR reads into MiXCR, producing one record per CDR3 protein. In the table there are under 550,000 distinct CDR3 sequences, just under 20% of which are singletons. The CDR3 has 12 amino acids. CDR1 is SGHRS and CDR2 is YFSETQ in the germline V gene. Sequenced material: blood. This clonotype originated in a man in his forties with Graves' ophthalmopathy. The chain combines TRBV5-1 with TRBJ2-1; D tentatively fits TRBD1 or TRBD2 (5 bases each). In nucleotides, the CDR3 is TGCGCCAGCAGATTGGGGGAATTGGACTGGTTCTTC. Residues: CASRLGELDWFF.